This TCR beta chain was identified during a study of T cell changes during pregnancy in multiple sclerosis. Unmatched junction bases numbered 3, after V lost 0 bases and J lost 4 bases. Germline V gene lookup returns CDR1 SGDLS and CDR2 YYNGEE. The CDR3 has 16 residues. Some clones are missing from TCRdb's copy, which holds only in-frame ones; the method was immunoSEQ multiplex PCR. This sample carries approximately 34,000 clones, approximately 90% of them seen once, and the ten largest clones take roughly an eighth. The TCR was taken from a female donor with multiple sclerosis, enrolled in a pregnancy study. This sample comprised CD8+ T cells from peripheral blood mononuclear cells, obtained in the first trimester of pregnancy. The rearrangement uses TRBV9 and TRBJ2-1; 11 bases map to TRBD2. Here the CDR3 DNA reads TGTGCCAGCAGCGTAGCGAGACTAGCGGGATACAATGAGCAGTTCTTC. Protein product: CASSVARLAGYNEQFF.